One T cell receptor (beta chain) is described in this entry. The data were obtained in a study of blood T cell repertoires in COVID-19. Study summary: The United States, Italy and Spain were the sources of the acute and convalescent COVID-19 samples. PBMCs, B-cell-depleted T cells, or T cells provided the cDNA or gDNA that made up the material.

The V and J ends lost 4 bases and 8 bases, in that order; junction bases with no gene match: 7. Germline V gene data show CDR1 as KGHDR and CDR2 as SFDVKD. This CDR3 is 17 amino acids long. The authors' processing: Amplification with reference gene primers provided the estimates of nucleated cell counts. Measured with immunoSEQ multiplex PCR; TCRdb has only the in-frame clones, and not every one. The V and J calls and the clone size are those of that table, but D and trimming were determined from the DNA. The profile shows about 76,000 clones, about 90% of them singletons. J is TRBJ2-1 and V is TRBV24-1; 16 bases are shared with TRBD2. The source material was peripheral blood. The receptor was derived from a man over 45 with active COVID-19. The CDR3 DNA is TGTGCCACCAGTGACCGGGGACTAGCGGGGGGGCCCTATGAGCAGTTCTTC. It yields the protein CATSDRGLAGGPYEQFF.